A selection of T cell receptor beta chains follows, all from one sample in a study of identical twins. TCRdb fed the 5' RACE reads into MiXCR, producing one record per CDR3 protein. The sample lists about 200,000 distinct CDR3 sequences, approximately 15% occurring once. These same records also appear under a second study, on T cells expressing NK-cell markers.

The sequenced sample consisted of CD8+ T cells sorted from blood. These receptor sequences come from a woman aged 18-29 years in good health. CDR3s include the opening cysteine and the closing phenylalanine or tryptophan. D genes are given only for firm matches. Clone size is given for some rows only: seen once, a few or many times, or a class if the clone is expanded.

j_call clone_size d_call v_call cdr3_aa cdr3_nt
TRBJ2-1 . TRBD1 TRBV6-5 CASTLLGTGAREQFF TGTGCCAGCACCTTACTCGGGACAGGGGCGCGGGAGCAGTTCTTC
TRBJ2-3 few . TRBV19 CASSPGLSSTDTQYF TGTGCCAGTAGTCCCGGACTATCTAGCACAGATACGCAGTATTTT
TRBJ1-6 . TRBD1 TRBV20-1 CSASSPGQPNSPLHF TGCAGTGCTAGTTCTCCGGGACAGCCTAATTCACCCCTCCACTTT
TRBJ2-2 . TRBD1 TRBV28 CASSGQVNTGELFF TGTGCCAGCAGTGGACAGGTTAACACCGGGGAGCTGTTTTTT
TRBJ2-5 once TRBD2 TRBV12-3/TRBV12-4 CASSRLAEKETQYF TGTGCCAGCAGTAGACTAGCTGAGAAAGAGACCCAGTACTTC
TRBJ2-1 medium-sized TRBD1 TRBV12-5 CASGGTGGSYNEQFF TGTGCTAGTGGGGGGACAGGGGGTTCCTACAATGAGCAGTTCTTC
TRBJ2-1 few . TRBV29-1 CSVLVSSYNEQFF TGCAGCGTTCTGGTCAGCTCCTACAATGAGCAGTTCTTC
TRBJ2-3 . TRBD1 TRBV20-1 CSARDSGTVYTDTQYF TGCAGTGCTAGAGATTCCGGGACAGTTTACACAGATACGCAGTATTTT
TRBJ2-5 . TRBD1 TRBV6-2/TRBV6-3 CASSTPHADRGQETQYF TGTGCCAGCAGTACCCCGCATGCCGACAGGGGGCAAGAGACCCAGTACTTC
TRBJ2-7 . TRBD2 TRBV20-1 CSARVFLAGLYEQYF TGCAGTGCTAGAGTATTTCTAGCGGGGCTTTACGAGCAGTACTTC
TRBJ2-3 . . TRBV11-3 CASSLDGGSTDTQYF TGTGCCAGCAGCTTAGATGGGGGCAGCACAGATACGCAGTATTTT
TRBJ1-4 medium-sized TRBD1 TRBV2 CASSEAGQHNEKLFF TGTGCCAGCAGTGAAGCGGGACAGCATAATGAAAAACTGTTTTTT
TRBJ2-7 . . TRBV7-9 CASSHGLGGYEQYF TGTGCCAGCAGCCATGGTTTAGGCGGCTACGAGCAGTACTTC
TRBJ2-1 few . TRBV2 CASSDVPPLQGTLNNEQFF TGTGCCAGCAGCGATGTTCCGCCCTTACAGGGGACTTTAAACAATGAGCAGTTCTTC
TRBJ1-4 few . TRBV15 CATSRVVEQVGEKLFF TGTGCCACCAGCAGAGTTGTAGAACAGGTTGGCGAAAAACTGTTTTTT
TRBJ2-2 . . TRBV7-9 CASSLGMVPGELFF TGTGCCAGCAGCTTAGGAATGGTACCCGGGGAGCTGTTTTTT
TRBJ2-1 many TRBD1 TRBV6-1 CASSEEAGGYNEQFF TGTGCCAGCAGTGAAGAGGCAGGGGGCTACAATGAGCAGTTCTTC
TRBJ2-1 . . TRBV25-1 CASSDGGHEQFF TGTGCCAGCAGTGATGGAGGCCATGAGCAGTTCTTC
TRBJ2-7 few . TRBV6-2/TRBV6-3 CASSFLGGLHEQYF TGTGCCAGCAGCTTCTTGGGGGGTCTACACGAGCAGTACTTC
TRBJ1-2 many . TRBV6-1 CASSLLGNNGYTF TGTGCCAGCAGCCTCCTCGGAAATAATGGCTACACCTTC
TRBJ2-7 few TRBD1 TRBV6-5 CASSYTPRTGGEQYF TGTGCCAGCAGTTACACACCCAGGACAGGGGGCGAGCAGTACTTC
TRBJ2-2 . TRBD1 TRBV27 CASSLLGTANTGELFF TGTGCCAGCAGTTTATTGGGGACAGCGAACACCGGGGAGCTGTTTTTT
TRBJ2-1 . TRBD2 TRBV6-1 CASSTRTSGGNEQFF TGTGCCAGCAGTACGCGGACTAGCGGGGGGAATGAGCAGTTCTTC
TRBJ2-7 few . TRBV29-1 CSVEDSLSGRLYEQYF TGCAGCGTTGAAGACTCCCTTTCCGGGAGATTATACGAGCAGTACTTC
TRBJ2-3 . . TRBV20-1 CSARLGTSGTDTQYF TGCAGTGCTAGGCTCGGGACCTCTGGCACAGATACGCAGTATTTT
TRBJ2-7 . . TRBV11-2 CASSPHPDGSSYEQYF TGTGCCAGCAGCCCTCACCCGGACGGTAGCTCCTACGAGCAGTACTTC
TRBJ2-1 few . TRBV9 CASSAGTRVNEQFF TGTGCCAGCAGCGCGGGGACCCGGGTCAATGAGCAGTTCTTC
TRBJ2-7 . . TRBV12-3/TRBV12-4 CASTPGTEQYF TGTGCCAGCACCCCAGGAACCGAGCAGTACTTC
TRBJ2-7 . . TRBV29-1 CSVQGGDEQYF TGCAGCGTCCAGGGGGGGGACGAGCAGTACTTC
TRBJ2-3 few TRBD2 TRBV9 CASTPSGGIVTDTQYF TGTGCCAGCACCCCTAGCGGGGGGATTGTGACAGATACGCAGTATTTT
TRBJ2-1 few . TRBV5-6 CASSKGYNEQFF TGTGCCAGCAGCAAAGGGTATAATGAGCAGTTCTTC
TRBJ1-2 . TRBD1 TRBV29-1 CSDQLQGADGYTF TGCAGCGACCAACTACAGGGGGCTGATGGCTACACCTTC
TRBJ1-1 many TRBD1 TRBV11-3 CASSRTGGNTEAFF TGTGCCAGCAGCCGCACAGGGGGGAACACTGAAGCTTTCTTT
TRBJ2-3 few . TRBV7-2 CASSPDSRGRQYF TGTGCCAGCAGCCCCGATAGCAGGGGCCGGCAGTATTTT
TRBJ2-7 few . TRBV6-5 CASSYSISAPSYEQYF TGTGCCAGCAGTTACTCGATCTCTGCCCCGTCCTACGAGCAGTACTTC
TRBJ2-1 few TRBD2 TRBV15 CATSRGSSGRGRNEQFF TGTGCCACCAGCAGAGGGTCTAGCGGGCGGGGGCGGAATGAGCAGTTCTTC
TRBJ2-3 . . TRBV7-8 CASSLQGDTQYF TGTGCCAGCAGCTTACAGGGAGATACGCAGTATTTT